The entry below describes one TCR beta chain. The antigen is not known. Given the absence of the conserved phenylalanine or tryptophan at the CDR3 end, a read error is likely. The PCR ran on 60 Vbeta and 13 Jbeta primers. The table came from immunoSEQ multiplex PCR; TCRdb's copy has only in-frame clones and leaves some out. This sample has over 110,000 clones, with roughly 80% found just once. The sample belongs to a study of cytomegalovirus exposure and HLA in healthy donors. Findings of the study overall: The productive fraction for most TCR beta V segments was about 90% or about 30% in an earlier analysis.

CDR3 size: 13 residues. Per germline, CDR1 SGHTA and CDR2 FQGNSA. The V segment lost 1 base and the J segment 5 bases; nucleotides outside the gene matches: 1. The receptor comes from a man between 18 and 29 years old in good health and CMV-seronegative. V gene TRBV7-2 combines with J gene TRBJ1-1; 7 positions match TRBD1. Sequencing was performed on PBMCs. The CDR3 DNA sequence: TGTGCCAGCAGCTTAGACAGGGGTACTGAAGCTTTCCTT. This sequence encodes CASSLDRGTEAFL.